A selection of T cell receptor beta chains follows, all from one sample in a study of CD8+CD57+ T cells in acquired aplastic anemia. TCRdb reprocessed the reads with MiXCR, giving one entry per CDR3 protein. The sample carries approximately 380,000 distinct CDR3 sequences, 60% to 80% recorded once. Material for sequencing was sorted CD4+, CD8+, or CD8+CD57+ T cells (not recorded which) from PBMCs. Receptors originate from a human donor in good health, serving as a control. The CDR3 runs from the conserved cysteine through the conserved F or W. Each record gives: clone size, D gene, V gene, J gene, CDR3 protein, CDR3 DNA. D genes are given only for firm matches. Rows may omit the clone size; those that give it use once, few, many or a size class.

NA	NA	TRBV7-2	TRBJ2-2	CASSFALASVTLSF	TGTGCCAGCAGCTTCGCGCTGGCGAGCGTCACGCTGTCGTTT
few	NA	TRBV15	TRBJ2-3	CATSREKANTDTQYF	TGTGCCACCAGCAGAGAAAAGGCCAACACAGATACGCAGTATTTT
many	TRBD1	TRBV6-5	TRBJ1-1	CASGTGGTEAFF	TGTGCCAGCGGTACAGGGGGCACTGAAGCTTTCTTT
NA	NA	TRBV6-1	TRBJ1-2	CASSEALRCTF	TGTGCCAGCAGTGAAGCGCTACGGTGCACCTTC
NA	NA	TRBV20-1	TRBJ1-1	CSARDGGRPNTEAFF	TGCAGTGCTAGAGATGGTGGCAGGCCGAACACTGAAGCTTTCTTT
NA	NA	TRBV20-1	TRBJ1-4	CSARATGPLIF	TGCAGTGCTAGGGCTACAGGGCCATTGATTTTT
many	NA	TRBV20-1	TRBJ1-3	CSARANSGNTIYF	TGCAGTGCTAGAGCTAACTCTGGAAACACCATATATTTT
NA	NA	TRBV7-8	TRBJ2-1	CASSDRNRVGHNVQFF	TGTGCCAGCAGTGATCGAAACAGGGTCGGACACAATGTGCAGTTCTTC
NA	TRBD2	TRBV2	TRBJ2-5	CASSARLAGEPQYF	TGTGCCAGCAGTGCGCGACTAGCGGGGGAGCCCCAGTACTTC
NA	NA	TRBV2	TRBJ1-5	CASSVTGLNSPLHHF	TGTGCCAGCAGTGTGACGGGCTTGAATTCACCCCTCCACCATTTT
many	TRBD1	TRBV2	TRBJ2-7	CASSGDRWQQYF	TGTGCCAGCAGTGGGGACAGGTGGCAGCAGTACTTC
many	TRBD2	TRBV20-1	TRBJ2-1	CSARGLAGGSYNEQFF	TGCAGTGCTAGAGGTCTAGCGGGGGGCTCCTACAATGAGCAGTTCTTC
NA	TRBD2	TRBV20-1	TRBJ2-7	CSVLAGVSYEQYF	TGCAGTGTCTTAGCGGGAGTTTCATACGAGCAGTACTTC
NA	NA	TRBV5-6	TRBJ1-6	CASSQDTDGNSPLHF	TGTGCCAGCAGCCAAGATACAGATGGGAATTCACCCCTCCACTTT
NA	NA	TRBV20-1	TRBJ2-7	CSARTPGGDYEQYF	TGCAGTGCTAGAACCCCCGGGGGCGACTACGAGCAGTACTTC
NA	NA	TRBV5-1	TRBJ2-3	CASSRPGIGTDTQYF	TGCGCCAGCAGCCGACCTGGTATAGGGACAGATACGCAGTATTTT
many	TRBD1	TRBV20-1	TRBJ1-1	CSASGEGTAGAFF	TGCAGTGCTAGCGGAGAGGGGACAGCGGGTGCTTTCTTT
NA	NA	TRBV11-3	TRBJ1-3	CASSLPATIYF	TGTGCTAGCAGCCTCCCCGCCACCATATATTTT
few	NA	TRBV6-7	TRBJ1-1	CASSYSKGGHTEAFF	TGTGCCAGCAGTTACTCGAAAGGGGGGCACACTGAAGCTTTCTTT
NA	NA	TRBV7-3	TRBJ1-6	CASSLDLRDTQYFLHF	TGTGCCAGCAGCTTAGATCTGCGGGATACGCAGTATTTTCTCCACTTT
NA	TRBD1	TRBV20-1	TRBJ2-7	CSARDNGQGAYEQYF	TGCAGTGCTAGAGATAACGGACAGGGGGCCTACGAGCAGTACTTC
NA	NA	TRBV11-2	TRBJ1-6	CASSALLVRSPLHF	TGTGCCAGCAGCGCCCTGCTGGTACGGTCACCCCTCCACTTT
few	NA	TRBV7-9	TRBJ1-1	CATVSNTEAFF	TGTGCCACGGTTTCGAACACTGAAGCTTTCTTT
many	TRBD1	TRBV6-2/TRBV6-3	TRBJ2-7	CASSYRRDRGTYEQYF	TGTGCCAGCAGTTACCGCCGGGACAGGGGAACCTACGAGCAGTACTTC
NA	TRBD2	TRBV9	TRBJ2-1	CASSVASGGARLSDEQFF	TGTGCCAGCAGCGTAGCTAGCGGGGGGGCCCGGCTGAGCGATGAGCAGTTCTTC
many	TRBD1	TRBV19	TRBJ1-4	CASSLVSDRNEKLFF	TGTGCCAGTAGCCTAGTCTCGGACAGGAATGAAAAACTGTTTTTT
many	NA	TRBV5-1	TRBJ1-1	CASSVSFRDTEAFF	TGCGCCAGCAGCGTGTCCTTCCGGGACACTGAAGCTTTCTTT
NA	NA	TRBV6-6	TRBJ2-5	CASSARGDGEETQYF	TGTGCCAGCAGTGCTAGGGGGGATGGGGAAGAGACCCAGTACTTC
NA	NA	TRBV9	TRBJ1-2	CASSVAPGAGQPHTF	NA
many	NA	TRBV5-1	TRBJ1-3	CASSFSGSGNTIYF	TGCGCCAGCAGCTTCTCAGGTTCTGGAAACACCATATATTTT
NA	NA	TRBV5-5	TRBJ2-7	CASSAVSPGLYEQYF	TGTGCCAGCAGCGCGGTTTCACCGGGACTCTACGAGCAGTACTTC
NA	TRBD1	TRBV5-1	TRBJ2-7	CASSARGTGGCEQYF	TGCGCCAGCAGCGCCCGCGGGACAGGGGGGTGCGAGCAGTACTTC
NA	TRBD2	TRBV19	TRBJ2-1	CASRLLAGGINEQFF	TGTGCCAGTAGGCTCCTAGCGGGGGGTATCAATGAGCAGTTCTTC